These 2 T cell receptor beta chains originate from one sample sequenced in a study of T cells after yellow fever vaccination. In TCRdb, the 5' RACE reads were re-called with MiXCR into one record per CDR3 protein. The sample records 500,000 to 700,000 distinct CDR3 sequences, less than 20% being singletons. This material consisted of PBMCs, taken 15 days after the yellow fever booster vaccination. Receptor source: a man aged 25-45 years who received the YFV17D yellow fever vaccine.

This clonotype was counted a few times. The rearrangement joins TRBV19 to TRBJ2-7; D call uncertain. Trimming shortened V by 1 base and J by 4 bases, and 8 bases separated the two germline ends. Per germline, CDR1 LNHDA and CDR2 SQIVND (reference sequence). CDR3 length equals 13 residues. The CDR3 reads CASSIGRGYEQYF. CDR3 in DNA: TGTGCCAGTAGTATAGGGCGCGGATACGAGCAGTACTTC.

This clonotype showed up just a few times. CDR3 sequence: CSAPSGRWDEQFF. CDR3 nucleotide sequence: TGCAGCGCCCCGAGCGGGAGGTGGGATGAGCAGTTCTTC. This rearrangement joins TRBV29-1 to TRBJ2-1; the match to TRBD2 covers 9 bases. The CDR3 is 13 residues long. In germline, CDR1 is SQVTM, CDR2 ANQGSEA. After removal of 7 bases from V and 8 bases from J, the junction contained 9 bases not matched to a gene.